This TCR beta chain was observed in a study of human T cells and chemical hapten exposure. Whole-study context: Sensitization was performed using 2% DPC on an approximately 2 cm by approximately 2 cm upper inner arm skin site. Study-level results: TCRs at a frequency above 1 in 1000 stayed unchanged with DPC sensitization.

In the library, unique molecular identifiers were attached to individual cDNA molecules. In the authors' methods: A per-sample median of roughly 96,000 TCRs was observed, with a range of roughly 23,224 to 700,000. TCRdb re-called the RACE reads with MiXCR, one entry per CDR3 protein. The V and J calls and clone size are TCRdb's, not the authors'. The sample consists of tens of thousands of distinct CDR3 sequences, roughly 13% of them appearing once. V was trimmed by 2 bases and J by 0 bases, leaving 7 bases between them. CDR3 length: 14 residues. Germline loops: CDR1 SGHRS, CDR2 YFSETQ. A word on this clonotype: Antigen unknown.

As for time point: patch test 3, about 24 weeks after DPC sensitization. The treatment was: therapeutic diphenylcyclopropenone sensitization with weekly scalp DPC. Total RNA came from unfractionated whole blood. Here the sequenced sample was whole blood, taken in connection with sensitization to the hapten diphenylcyclopropenone (DPC). V gene TRBV5-1 combines with J gene TRBJ2-3, with D possibly TRBD2 on 6 matching bases. This TCR derives from a woman in her forties with alopecia areata. Some clones in this sample may be carry-over from other donors' samples. The CDR3 DNA sequence: TGCGCCAGCAGCTTTGGGACTAGCACAGATACGCAGTATTTT. It translates to CASSFGTSTDTQYF.